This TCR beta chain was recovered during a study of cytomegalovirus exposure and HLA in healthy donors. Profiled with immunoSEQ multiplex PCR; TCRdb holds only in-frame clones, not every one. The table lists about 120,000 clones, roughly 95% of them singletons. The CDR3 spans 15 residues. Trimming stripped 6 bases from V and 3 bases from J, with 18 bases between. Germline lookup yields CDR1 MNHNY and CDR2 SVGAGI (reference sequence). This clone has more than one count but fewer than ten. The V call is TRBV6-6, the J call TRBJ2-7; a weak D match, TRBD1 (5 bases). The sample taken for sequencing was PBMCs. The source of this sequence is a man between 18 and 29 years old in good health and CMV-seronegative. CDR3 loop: CASRNPSGLSYEQYF. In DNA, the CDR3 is TGTGCCAGCAGAAACCCATCAGGGCTTAGCTACGAGCAGTACTTC.